This record looks at one T cell receptor beta chain sequence and its context. Antigen: not known. Sequencing used immunoSEQ multiplex PCR; TCRdb keeps in-frame clones, though not all of them. The table has 40,000 to 50,000 clones, over 90% seen once. These data are taken from a study of resident and recirculating memory T cells in vitiligo. Findings and caveats of the study: Vitiligo lesions lacked a unique dominant clone, and clonality varied.

This CDR3 has 15 amino acids. Germline V gene sequence: CDR1 LNHDA, CDR2 SQIVND (reference sequence). Trimming pared 6 bases from V and 1 base from J, leaving 13 bases between. Sequencing was performed on blood. The TCR sequence derives from a male donor with vitiligo. The J gene is TRBJ1-5, the V gene TRBV19, with D uncertain. The DNA of the CDR3 is TGTGCCAGTAGCTACGGAGACGGCAGCAATCAGCCCCAGCATTTT. Translating it yields CASSYGDGSNQPQHF.